The 21 T cell receptor beta chains below all came from one sample that was sequenced in a study of shared clonotypes between healthy human individuals. The method was immunoSEQ multiplex PCR; TCRdb's version includes in-frame clones alone and lacks a portion of them. The sample has millions of clones; around 93% are singletons. Terminally differentiated effector memory CD45RA+ cells were excluded from the naive CD8 cells, which were CD45RO-negative and positively selected for CCR7. Sequences were obtained from naive CD8+ T cells from PBMCs. These receptors were obtained from a man between 18 and 35 years old in good health. Some clones in this sample may be carry-over from other donors' samples.

The gene calls are TRBV28 and TRBJ2-1, with TRBD2 matching over 7 bases. Trimming at V came to 3 bases and at J to 15 bases, leaving 14 bases not matched to a gene. The CDR3 runs to 14 residues. Per the germline V gene, CDR1 is MDHEN and CDR2 is SYDVKM. DNA of the CDR3: TGTGCCAGCAGTTTGAGACTAGCCGGGAAGGGACGGTTCTTC. Translation: CASSLRLAGKGRFF.

This chain uses TRBV19 with TRBJ2-1; 11 positions match TRBD2. The CDR3 length is 15 residues. V trimming: 7 bases; J trimming: 4 bases; junction bases outside the gene matches: 6. Germline-derived CDR1 and CDR2 are LNHDA and SQIVND (reference sequence). The CDR3 sequence: CASNPGTSGYNEQFF. The CDR3 DNA reads as TGTGCCAGTAATCCCGGGACTAGCGGTTACAATGAGCAGTTCTTC.

This chain connects TRBV7-6 to TRBJ2-1; D may be TRBD2 (5 bases). CDR1 and CDR2 (germline): SGHVS, FNYEAQ. The CDR3 is made up of 12 amino acids. The V end was cut by 9 bases, the J end by 7 bases, with 13 bases between. This CDR3 is CARDCFSNEQFF. The CDR3 DNA reads TGTGCCAGGGACTGTTTCTCAAATGAGCAGTTCTTC.

V usage is TRBV19 and J usage is TRBJ1-1; D not resolved. Germline assignment: CDR1 LNHDA and CDR2 SQIVND (reference sequence). The CDR3 runs to 19 residues. V shed 2 bases and J shed 1 base, with 23 bases lying between them. Written as DNA, the CDR3 is TGTGCCAGTAGTATATTCCCTACCGGGGTTACCAACAGGAACACTGAAGCTTTCTTT. Translated: CASSIFPTGVTNRNTEAFF.

This sequence joins TRBV23-1 and TRBJ1-5; TRBD1 matches at 7 bases. TRBV23-1 counts as an open reading frame of uncertain function. Trimming took 2 bases from V and 2 from J; bases not matched to a gene: 3. This CDR3 region has 15 residues. Here the CDR3 DNA reads TGCGCCAGCAGTCAAGCGGGGACAGGCAATCAGCCCCAGCATTTT. Translation: CASSQAGTGNQPQHF.

For this clone: The identical CDR3 is also encoded by other nucleotide sequences in the sample. The gene calls are TRBV7-6 and TRBJ2-5; D is unresolved. The CDR3 runs to 14 residues. Germline loops: CDR1 SGHVS, CDR2 FNYEAQ. Trimming pared 1 base from V and 5 bases from J, leaving 11 bases between. CDR3 in amino acids: CASSLVWGAETQYF. CDR3 nucleotides: TGTGCCAGCAGCTTAGTTTGGGGTGCGGAGACCCAGTACTTC.

The chain combines TRBV25-1 with TRBJ1-2, with D unclear. Germline CDR1 is MGHDK and CDR2 is SYGVNS. The CDR3 consists of 15 residues. The ends were cut back, 4 bases at V and 2 bases at J, with 14 bases in the middle. This chain's CDR3 is CASSGDWTINYGYTF. In DNA form, the CDR3 reads TGTGCCAGCAGTGGGGATTGGACGATCAACTATGGCTACACCTTC.

The sample holds one count of this clone. The J gene is TRBJ2-7, the V gene TRBV19; D tentatively fits TRBD1 or TRBD2 (5 bases each). Germline loops: CDR1 LNHDA, CDR2 SQIVND (reference sequence). The CDR3 runs 13 residues. V lost 5 bases, J lost 6 bases, and 14 bases lay in between. The CDR3 nucleotides are TGTGCCAGTAGTGAGGGACGTTCTAGCGAGCAGTACTTC. It codes for CASSEGRSSEQYF.

This chain uses TRBV29-1 with TRBJ2-1, with 9 bases fitting TRBD1. In germline, CDR1 is SQVTM, CDR2 ANQGSEA. This CDR3 comprises 14 residues. V was pared by 5 bases and J by 6 bases, with 8 bases of the junction left unmatched. As DNA, the CDR3 is TGCAGCGTTTACCCCGGGACAGGGAGCAATGAGCAGTTCTTC. It encodes CSVYPGTGSNEQFF.

V is TRBV5-1 and J is TRBJ1-2, with unresolved D. V dropped 2 bases and J dropped 2 bases, with 13 bases sitting between them. CDR3 length: 15 amino acids. The germline gives CDR1 SGHRS, CDR2 YFSETQ. The CDR3 is CASSFEGPSNYGYTF. The CDR3 region has the DNA TGCGCCAGCAGCTTTGAGGGCCCCTCAAACTATGGCTACACCTTC.

This clone was observed once. The chain recombines TRBV5-8 with TRBJ1-2; D not certain. The CDR3 spans 14 residues. With 1 base removed from V and 0 bases from J, the gap between germline ends came to 7 bases. Germline V CDR1 and CDR2: SGHTS, YDEGEE. The CDR3 loop is CASSLPGSNYGYTF. CDR3 DNA: TGTGCCAGCAGCTTGCCAGGATCTAACTATGGCTACACCTTC.

The rearrangement joins TRBV29-1 to TRBJ1-3; 9 bases map to TRBD1. Trimming cost V 6 bases and J 13 bases; bases outside gene matches: 4. The CDR3 runs to 10 residues. Per germline, CDR1 SQVTM and CDR2 ANQGSEA. The CDR3: CSVTDRGIYF. CDR3 DNA sequence: TGCAGCGTGACGGACAGGGGAATATATTTT.

This CDR3 is CASSLGSSGNSYEQYF. CDR3 in DNA: TGTGCCAGCAGCTTAGGATCTAGCGGGAACTCCTACGAGCAGTACTTC. The chain recombines TRBV7-9 with TRBJ2-7; 9 positions match TRBD2. The CDR3 is 16 residues long. Trimming took 1 base from V and 0 from J; bases not matched to a gene: 4. CDR1 and CDR2 (germline): SEHNR, FQNEAQ (reference sequence). Complete variable domain (other parts from reference TRBV7-9 and TRBJ2-7): DTGVSQNPRHKITKRGQNVTFRCDPISEHNRLYWYRQTLGQGPEFLTYFQNEAQLEKSRLLSDRFSAERPKGSFSTLEIQRTEQGDSAMYLCASSLGSSGNSYEQYFGPGTRLTVT.

Only one count was recorded for this clone. The V gene is TRBV7-9, the J gene TRBJ2-1; D is ambiguous. Germline CDR1 SEHNR, CDR2 FQNEAQ (reference sequence). CDR3 length equals 15 residues. Trimming stripped 0 bases from V and 7 bases from J, with 13 bases between. The CDR3 sequence is CASSLARGTENEQFF. The CDR3, as DNA: TGTGCCAGCAGCTTAGCGCGTGGCACGGAAAATGAGCAGTTCTTC.

The chain carries TRBV9 and TRBJ2-7; TRBD2 matches at 7 bases. Germline V gene sequence: CDR1 SGDLS, CDR2 YYNGEE. The CDR3 sequence is 14 residues long. Trimming removed 1 base from V and 3 bases from J; junction bases left unmatched: 4. CDR3 nucleotide sequence: TGTGCCAGCAGCGTATCGCTAGCGGACTACGAGCAGTACTTC. Protein sequence: CASSVSLADYEQYF.

The genes are TRBV28 and TRBJ2-1, with 9 bases lining up with TRBD2. Germline V gene sequence: CDR1 MDHEN, CDR2 SYDVKM. The junction had 13 bases not matched to a gene; V was cut back by 3 bases and J by 4 bases. The CDR3 length is 18 residues. This CDR3 reads CASSFRALAGGPYNEQFF. In DNA form, the CDR3 reads TGTGCCAGCAGTTTTAGAGCCTTGGCGGGAGGGCCTTACAATGAGCAGTTCTTC.

The chain is built from TRBV4-1 and TRBJ2-3; 7 bases are shared with TRBD2. This CDR3 is 20 amino acids long. V lost 2 bases to trimming and J lost 3 bases; unmatched junction nucleotides: 20. Germline V gives CDR1 MGHRA, CDR2 YSYEKL. The CDR3 coding sequence is TGCGCCAGCAGCCAACCTGGAAGCTGGCGGGAGTGGGTAGGGACAGATACGCAGTATTTT. Protein sequence: CASSQPGSWREWVGTDTQYF.

This rearrangement joins TRBV9 to TRBJ2-3; D perhaps matches TRBD1 (6 bases). The length of the CDR3 is 13 residues. Germline V gives CDR1 SGDLS, CDR2 YYNGEE. The V end was cut by 6 bases, the J end by 6 bases, with 14 bases between. CDR3 sequence reads: CASIRGHRDTQYF. DNA for the CDR3: TGTGCCAGCATCAGGGGTCACCGGGATACGCAGTATTTT.

In its sample, this clone was seen once. The V gene is TRBV5-5, the J gene TRBJ2-5, with 8 bases lining up with TRBD1. This CDR3 comprises 16 residues. Germline CDR1 SGHKS, CDR2 YYEKEE (reference sequence). Trimming took 4 bases from V and 5 from J; bases not matched to a gene: 13. The CDR3 sequence: CASSPDRVGMGETQYF. As DNA, the CDR3 is TGTGCCAGCAGCCCGGACAGGGTAGGCATGGGGGAGACCCAGTACTTC.

The chain links TRBV27 to TRBJ2-2; D not certain. This CDR3 has 12 residues. In germline, CDR1 is MNHEY, CDR2 SMNVEV (reference sequence). Trimming shortened V by 5 bases and J by 7 bases, and 8 bases separated the two germline ends. This CDR3 reads CASSPPNGELFF. Written as DNA, the CDR3 is TGTGCCAGCAGTCCCCCCAACGGGGAGCTGTTTTTT.

V is TRBV6-5 and J is TRBJ2-1; D not certain. Germline CDR1 reads MNHEY; CDR2 reads SVGAGI. CDR3 length equals 14 residues. Deletions cut 0 bases from V and 3 bases from J, with 6 bases between. The CDR3: CASSYSLRYNEQFF. The CDR3 coding sequence is TGTGCCAGCAGTTACTCTCTGCGCTACAATGAGCAGTTCTTC.